This T cell receptor beta chain was identified in a study of blood T cell repertoires in COVID-19. About the study: Samples taken during acute and convalescent COVID-19 were collected in the United States, Italy and Spain.

Cohort assignment relied on participant-reported clinical history. Symptom resolution, clearance, or two negative PCRs marked donors in Cohort 3 as recovered. This CDR3 is 13 amino acids long. Germline CDR1 is LGHDT and CDR2 is YNNKEL (reference sequence). Deletions cut 5 bases from V and 10 bases from J, with 17 bases between. Generated by immunoSEQ multiplex PCR, the TCRdb table keeps only in-frame clones and is missing some. The sample carries approximately 190,000 clones, roughly four fifths recorded once. The source of this sequence is a man in his forties or fifties who had recovered from COVID-19. This sequence joins TRBV3-1 (or the pseudogene TRBV3-2) and TRBJ1-1; tentatively, D is TRBD1 (6 bases). Sequenced: PBMCs or T cells enriched from blood (not recorded which). The CDR3 sequence: CASSSRGRESAFF. Written as DNA, the CDR3 is TGTGCCAGCAGCTCAAGGGGGAGGGAGTCAGCTTTCTTT.